The clone carrying this T cell receptor (beta chain) was seen only once. The target antigen is unknown. The V and J ends lost 5 bases and 6 bases, in that order; junction bases with no gene match: 8. CDR3 length equals 14 residues. CDR1 and CDR2 (germline): SGHVS, FQNEAQ. The data were taken from a study of OX40 agonist ivuxolimab in advanced cancers. On the study more broadly: From roughly 20 to 85 years was the age range, with a mean of about 54 years, and around 83% were male. Whole-study findings and limits: Expanded clones tended on average to be more numerous among CD8+ T cells than CD4+. It was also the case that some nonresponders had low normalized T-cell clonal expansion.

Clones were read by immunoSEQ multiplex PCR, and TCRdb kept only the in-frame ones, dropping some. Of more than 55,000 clones listed, more than 85% are singletons. The TCR sequence derives from an adult with an advanced solid tumor such as melanoma, head and neck, liver or kidney cancer. The chain uses TRBV7-8 and TRBJ1-2; 8 bases agree with TRBD1. Source: CD4+ or CD8+ T cells sorted from blood, taken in a trial of the OX40 agonist ivuxolimab. The CDR3 is CASSIVSTGDGYTF. The CDR3 region has the DNA TGTGCCAGCAGCATAGTATCGACAGGGGATGGCTACACCTTC.